Following are 9 T cell receptor beta chains from one sample sequenced in a study of blood T cell repertoires in COVID-19. Data came from immunoSEQ multiplex PCR; TCRdb stores just in-frame clones and leaves some out. The sample has roughly 410,000 clones; approximately 90% are singletons. The source material was peripheral blood. These receptors originate from a woman aged 40 to 55 with COVID-19, enrolled during active disease.

This sequence joins TRBV11-2 and TRBJ2-5; D gene ambiguous. The CDR3 covers 14 residues. V lost 5 bases and J lost 0, with 10 bases in between. Germline CDR1 reads SGHAT; CDR2 reads FQNNGV. The CDR3 sequence is CASSPLPYQETQYF. The CDR3, as DNA: TGTGCCAGCAGCCCCCTTCCGTACCAAGAGACCCAGTACTTC.

This clone was detected only a few times. The chain recombines TRBV27 with TRBJ2-1; D gene uncertain. Trimming stripped 4 bases from V and 9 bases from J, with 7 bases between. This CDR3 comprises 11 residues. Germline V gene lookup returns CDR1 MNHEY and CDR2 SMNVEV (reference sequence). CDR3 sequence reads: CASSWRSEQFF. In nucleotides, the CDR3 is TGTGCCAGCAGTTGGCGGAGTGAGCAGTTCTTC.

In its sample, this clone was seen once. The rearrangement uses TRBV20-1 and TRBJ2-6; D not certain. Germline values: CDR1 DFQATT, CDR2 SNEGSKA (reference sequence). V gave up 3 bases and J gave up 1 base, with 7 bases separating them. The CDR3 totals 14 residues. The CDR3 loop is CSASSGSGANVLTF. CDR3 coding DNA: TGCAGTGCTAGTTCGGGTTCTGGGGCCAACGTCCTGACTTTC.

The genes are TRBV25-1 and TRBJ1-5; TRBD1 might be the D (5 bases). CDR3 length: 15 residues. Deletions cut 3 bases from V and 0 bases from J, with 9 bases between. Germline-derived CDR1 and CDR2 are MGHDK and SYGVNS. The CDR3 here is CASSEAGGSNQPQHF. CDR3 DNA: TGTGCCAGCAGTGAGGCCGGGGGTAGCAATCAGCCCCAGCATTTT.

A remark on this clone: Other DNA sequences in the same sample also yield this CDR3. The chain employs TRBV25-1 and TRBJ1-6, with a weak D call TRBD1 (6 bases). CDR1 is MGHDK, CDR2 SYGVNS, per germline. The CDR3 has 15 residues. Trimming took off 1 base at V and 7 bases at J, with 11 bases between the two ends. CDR3 in amino acids: CASSESRGYNSPLHF. The CDR3 DNA is TGTGCCAGCAGTGAATCCAGGGGTTACAATTCACCCCTCCACTTT.

The chain carries TRBV7-9 and TRBJ1-1; D unresolved. V was clipped by 0 bases and J by 0 bases, with 5 bases between them. This CDR3 has 14 residues. CDR1 and CDR2 (germline): SEHNR, FQNEAQ (reference sequence). CDR3 loop: CASSLASVNTEAFF. DNA for the CDR3: TGTGCCAGCAGCTTAGCGTCAGTGAACACTGAAGCTTTCTTT.

The CDR3 here is CASSSDREVEPQHF. The CDR3 coding sequence is TGCGCCAGCAGCTCGGACAGGGAAGTTGAGCCCCAGCATTTT. The gene calls are TRBV4-3 and TRBJ1-5, with 8 bases lining up with TRBD1. Trimming at V came to 5 bases and at J to 8 bases, leaving 8 bases not matched to a gene. Germline loops: CDR1 LGHNA, CDR2 YSLEER. CDR3 size: 14 residues.

This clone was seen a single time. V and J are TRBV4-1 and TRBJ2-2, with 9 bases fitting TRBD2. V shed 0 bases, J shed 7 bases, and the junction held 0 bases outside the gene matches. This CDR3 is built from 14 residues. Germline V gene lookup returns CDR1 MGHRA and CDR2 YSYEKL. CDR3 coding DNA: TGCGCCAGCAGCCAAGAAGCGGGGGGCGGGGAGCTGTTTTTT. It translates to CASSQEAGGGELFF.

The chain is built from TRBV11-2 and TRBJ2-1; 10 nucleotides match TRBD2. Germline V gene data show CDR1 as SGHAT and CDR2 as FQNNGV. The CDR3 sequence is 16 residues long. The V segment lost 1 base and the J segment 5 bases; nucleotides outside the gene matches: 5. The CDR3: CASSLVRTSGHNEQFF. DNA of the CDR3: TGTGCCAGCAGCTTAGTGCGGACTAGCGGACACAATGAGCAGTTCTTC.